The rows below give T cell receptor beta chains drawn from one sample of a study of identifying expanded T cells in peripheral blood. This table comes from immunoSEQ multiplex PCR, and its TCRdb copy is limited to in-frame clones, with some not included. The sample includes 80,000 to 95,000 clones, approximately 88% of them seen just once. Sequencing was performed on blood. The receptor set was obtained from a person aged 18 to 75 in good health. Both conserved end residues are part of each CDR3. Fields, in order: clone size, J gene, V gene, D gene, CDR3 protein, CDR3 DNA. The D gene is left open where the match is weak. Clone sizes are given selectively: once, few, many, or a class where the clone is expanded.

>NA|TRBJ1-4|TRBV2|NA
CASSFDRWLGKLFF
TGTGCCAGCAGTTTCGACAGGTGGCTCGGAAAACTGTTTTTT
>NA|TRBJ1-4|TRBV28|NA
CASSLGRYNEKLFF
TGTGCCAGCAGTTTAGGCCGGTATAATGAAAAACTGTTTTTT
>NA|TRBJ1-3|TRBV30|NA
CALQSGNTIYF
TGTGCCTTGCAGTCTGGAAACACCATATATTTT
>NA|TRBJ2-3|TRBV29-1|TRBD2
CSGGTSGGTQYF
TGCAGCGGTGGGACTAGCGGGGGTACGCAGTATTTT
>NA|TRBJ2-3|TRBV7-2|TRBD2
CASSGLALGTDTQYF
TGTGCCAGCAGCGGACTAGCCTTAGGCACAGATACGCAGTATTTT
>NA|TRBJ2-1|TRBV5-6|NA
CATRAADYNEQFF
TGTGCCACCCGCGCAGCGGACTACAATGAGCAGTTCTTC
>NA|TRBJ1-6|TRBV28|NA
CASSLRAGRSHSPLHF
TGTGCCAGCAGTTTAAGGGCCGGACGATCCCATTCACCCCTCCACTTT
>NA|TRBJ2-3|TRBV7-3|NA
CASSADRLTDTQYF
TGTGCCAGCAGCGCCGACAGGCTCACAGATACGCAGTATTTT
>NA|TRBJ2-7|TRBV28|NA
CASSGGYEQYF
TGTGCCAGCAGTGGGGGTTACGAGCAGTACTTC
>NA|TRBJ2-1|TRBV28|TRBD2
CASSLKAGGIDEQFF
TGTGCCAGCAGTTTAAAAGCGGGAGGGATCGATGAGCAGTTCTTC
>NA|TRBJ2-1|TRBV4-2|TRBD2
CASSQVSTSGASYNEQFF
TGTGCCAGCAGCCAAGTCAGCACTAGCGGGGCGTCCTACAATGAGCAGTTCTTC
>NA|TRBJ1-1|TRBV29-1|NA
CSVGGSGERGTEAFF
TGCAGCGTTGGCGGATCAGGGGAACGAGGCACTGAAGCTTTCTTT
>NA|TRBJ2-5|TRBV11-2|TRBD2
CASSLTGTSVQETQYF
TGTGCCAGCAGCTTAACTGGGACTAGCGTTCAAGAGACCCAGTACTTC
>few|TRBJ1-2|TRBV30|NA
CAWRGDGFDGYTF
TGTGCCTGGAGGGGGGACGGATTTGATGGCTACACCTTC
>NA|TRBJ2-5|TRBV10-1|TRBD2
CASSASGGTETQYF
TGCGCCAGCAGTGCTAGCGGGGGGACGGAGACCCAGTACTTC
>NA|TRBJ2-7|TRBV5-6|TRBD1
CASSPTGGYEQYF
TGTGCCAGCAGCCCGACAGGGGGATACGAGCAGTACTTC
>NA|TRBJ1-3|TRBV28|NA
CASRIGENGNTIYF
TGTGCCAGCAGGATAGGGGAAAATGGAAACACCATATATTTT
>NA|TRBJ2-7|TRBV20-1|NA
CSVVGQYEQYF
TGCTCCGTGGTCGGACAATACGAGCAGTACTTC
>NA|TRBJ2-7|TRBV11-2|NA
CASSLVGGPTYEQYF
TGTGCCAGCAGCTTAGTGGGGGGGCCCACCTACGAGCAGTACTTC
>NA|TRBJ2-5|TRBV5-1|NA
CASSPSRGRETQYF
TGCGCCAGCAGTCCAAGCAGGGGACGAGAGACCCAGTACTTC
>NA|TRBJ1-1|TRBV5-1|NA
CASSLGGNTEAFF
TGCGCCAGCAGCTTAGGGGGGAACACTGAAGCTTTCTTT
>NA|TRBJ1-1|TRBV6-1|NA
CASGGAWNTEAFF
TGTGCCAGCGGGGGGGCGTGGAACACTGAAGCTTTCTTT
>medium-sized|TRBJ2-7|TRBV29-1|TRBD2
CSVEGSSGSFGTYEQYF
TGCAGCGTTGAAGGGTCTAGCGGGAGTTTTGGAACCTACGAGCAGTACTTC
>NA|TRBJ1-1|TRBV12-1|NA
CASSFVVAENMNTEAFF
TGTGCCAGCAGCTTTGTGGTGGCAGAGAACATGAACACTGAAGCTTTCTTT
>once|TRBJ2-3|TRBV2|TRBD2
CASSVDGGRRDTQYF
TGTGCCAGCAGTGTAGATGGCGGGAGGAGGGATACGCAGTATTTT
>NA|TRBJ2-3|TRBV29-1|TRBD2
CSVLGTSGSTDTQYF
TGCAGCGTCCTAGGGACTAGCGGGAGCACAGATACGCAGTATTTT
>NA|TRBJ1-1|TRBV5-6|NA
CASSLALQNTEAFF
TGTGCCAGCAGTTTGGCGCTCCAGAACACTGAAGCTTTCTTT
>NA|TRBJ2-7|TRBV5-6|NA
CASSLTAYEQYF
TGTGCCAGCAGCTTGACAGCTTACGAGCAGTACTTC
>once|TRBJ2-5|TRBV23-1|NA
CASSQLTGVETQYF
TGCGCCAGCAGTCAATTAACCGGGGTGGAGACCCAGTACTTC